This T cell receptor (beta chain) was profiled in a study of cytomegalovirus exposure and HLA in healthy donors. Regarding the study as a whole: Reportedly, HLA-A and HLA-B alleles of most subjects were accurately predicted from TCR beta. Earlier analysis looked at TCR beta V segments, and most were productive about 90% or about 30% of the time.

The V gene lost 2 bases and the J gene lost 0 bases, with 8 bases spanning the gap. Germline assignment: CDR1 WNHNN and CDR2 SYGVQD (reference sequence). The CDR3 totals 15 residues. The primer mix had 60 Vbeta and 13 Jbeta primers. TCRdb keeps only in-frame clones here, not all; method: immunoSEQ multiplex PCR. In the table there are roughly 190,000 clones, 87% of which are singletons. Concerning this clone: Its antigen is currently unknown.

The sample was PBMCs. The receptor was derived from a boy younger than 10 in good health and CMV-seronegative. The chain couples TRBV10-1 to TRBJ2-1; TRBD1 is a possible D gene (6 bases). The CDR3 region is CASSERGSSYNEQFF. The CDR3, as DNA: TGCGCCAGCAGTGAGAGGGGGTCCTCCTACAATGAGCAGTTCTTC.